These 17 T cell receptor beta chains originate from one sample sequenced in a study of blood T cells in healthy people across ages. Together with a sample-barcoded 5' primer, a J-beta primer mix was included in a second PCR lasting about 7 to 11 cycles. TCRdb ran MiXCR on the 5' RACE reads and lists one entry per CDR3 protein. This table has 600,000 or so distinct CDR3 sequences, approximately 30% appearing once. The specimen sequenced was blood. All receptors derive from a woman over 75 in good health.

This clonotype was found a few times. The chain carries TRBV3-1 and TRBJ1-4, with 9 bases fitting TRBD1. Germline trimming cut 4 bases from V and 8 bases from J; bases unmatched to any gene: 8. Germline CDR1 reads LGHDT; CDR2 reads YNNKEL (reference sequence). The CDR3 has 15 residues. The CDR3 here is CASSPPGTGREKLFF. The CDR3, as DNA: TGTGCCAGCAGCCCTCCCGGGACAGGGAGGGAAAAACTGTTTTTT.

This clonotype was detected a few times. The CDR3 is CASSWDRVPYNEQFF. CDR3 in DNA: TGCGCCAGCAGCTGGGACAGGGTCCCCTACAATGAGCAGTTCTTC. The gene calls are TRBV5-1 and TRBJ2-1; 9 bases agree with TRBD1. Germline CDR1 SGHRS, CDR2 YFSETQ. V lost 3 bases and J lost 2; bases outside the gene matches: 3. The CDR3 extends over 15 amino acids.

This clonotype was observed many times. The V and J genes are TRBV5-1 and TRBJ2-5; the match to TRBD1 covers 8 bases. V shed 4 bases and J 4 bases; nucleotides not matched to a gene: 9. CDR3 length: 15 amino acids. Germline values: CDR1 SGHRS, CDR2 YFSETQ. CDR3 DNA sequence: TGCGCCAGCAGCCGCAACAGGGGGTCGGGAGAGACCCAGTACTTC. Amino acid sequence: CASSRNRGSGETQYF.

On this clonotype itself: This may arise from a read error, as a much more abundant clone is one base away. CDR3 sequence (DNA): TGTGCCAGCAGTGTGTGGGGGGGTGTGTGGGATACGCAGTATTTT. This sequence encodes CASSVWGGVWDTQYF. This chain links TRBV25-1 with TRBJ2-3, with 7 bases matching TRBD2. In germline, CDR1 is MGHDK, CDR2 SYGVNS. V lost 4 bases and J lost 6; bases outside the gene matches: 10. The length of the CDR3 is 15 residues.

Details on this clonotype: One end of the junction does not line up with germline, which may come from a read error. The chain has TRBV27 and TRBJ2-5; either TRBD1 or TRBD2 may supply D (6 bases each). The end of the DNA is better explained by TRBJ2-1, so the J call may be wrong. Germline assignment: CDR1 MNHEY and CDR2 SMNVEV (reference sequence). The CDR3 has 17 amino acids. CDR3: CANSFGGGGAPQETQFF. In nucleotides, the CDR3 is TGTGCCAACAGTTTCGGTGGGGGCGGGGCGCCTCAAGAGACCCAGTTCTTC.

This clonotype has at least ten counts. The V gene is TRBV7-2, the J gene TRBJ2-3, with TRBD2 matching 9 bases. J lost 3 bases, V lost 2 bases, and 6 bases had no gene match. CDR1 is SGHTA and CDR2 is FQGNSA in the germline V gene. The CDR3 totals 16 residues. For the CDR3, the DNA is TGTGCCAGCAGCTTACGGAGCGGGGGGACTACAGATACGCAGTATTTT. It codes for CASSLRSGGTTDTQYF.

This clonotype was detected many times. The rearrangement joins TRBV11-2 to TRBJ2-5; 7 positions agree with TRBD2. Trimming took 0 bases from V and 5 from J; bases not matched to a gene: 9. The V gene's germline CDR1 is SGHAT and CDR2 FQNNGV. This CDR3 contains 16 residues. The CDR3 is CASSLDSAGERETQYF. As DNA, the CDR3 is TGTGCCAGCAGCTTAGATTCGGCGGGGGAAAGGGAGACCCAGTACTTC. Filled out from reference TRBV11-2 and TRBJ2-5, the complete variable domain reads EAGVAQSPRYKIIEKRQSVAFWCNPISGHATLYWYQQILGQGPKLLIQFQNNGVVDDSQLPKDRFSAERLKGVDSTLKIQPAKLEDSAVYLCASSLDSAGERETQYFGPGTRLLVL.

CDR3 protein: CSARRRGVSSAYEQYF. The CDR3 DNA reads TGCAGTGCTAGACGGCGGGGGGTCTCTTCCGCCTACGAGCAGTACTTC. The chain recombines TRBV20-1 with TRBJ2-7, with 8 bases identical to TRBD2. The germline V gene encodes CDR1 DFQATT and CDR2 SNEGSKA (reference sequence). The CDR3 runs to 16 residues. Trimming cost V 2 bases and J 2 bases; bases outside gene matches: 11.

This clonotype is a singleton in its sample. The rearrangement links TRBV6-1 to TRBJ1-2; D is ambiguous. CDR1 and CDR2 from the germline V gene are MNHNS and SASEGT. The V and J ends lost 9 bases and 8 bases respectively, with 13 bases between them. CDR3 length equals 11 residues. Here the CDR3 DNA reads TGTGCCAGTGGTGTGGACTGGGGCTACACCTTC. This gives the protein CASGVDWGYTF.

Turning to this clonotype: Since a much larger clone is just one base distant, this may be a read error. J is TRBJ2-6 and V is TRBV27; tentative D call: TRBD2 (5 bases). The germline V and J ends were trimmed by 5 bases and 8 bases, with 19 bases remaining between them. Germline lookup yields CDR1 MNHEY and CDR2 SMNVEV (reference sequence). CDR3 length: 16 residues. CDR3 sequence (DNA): TGTGCCAGCAGTCCTGCCAGCAACTCCGGGACCAACGTCCTGACTTTC. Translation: CASSPASNSGTNVLTF.

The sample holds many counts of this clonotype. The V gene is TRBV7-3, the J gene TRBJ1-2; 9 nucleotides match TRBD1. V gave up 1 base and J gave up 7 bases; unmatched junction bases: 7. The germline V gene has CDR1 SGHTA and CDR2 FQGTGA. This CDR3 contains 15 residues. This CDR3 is CASSLMTGGVGGYTF. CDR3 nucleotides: TGTGCCAGCAGCTTAATGACAGGGGGTGTGGGTGGCTACACCTTC.

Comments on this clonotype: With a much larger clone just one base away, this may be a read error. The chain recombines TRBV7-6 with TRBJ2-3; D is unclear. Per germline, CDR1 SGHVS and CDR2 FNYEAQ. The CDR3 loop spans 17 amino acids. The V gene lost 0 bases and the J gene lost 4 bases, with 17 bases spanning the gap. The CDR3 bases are TGTGCCAGCAGCTTAGCGTCAAGCGAGCCTAGGGCAGATACGCAGTATTTT. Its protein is CASSLASSEPRADTQYF.

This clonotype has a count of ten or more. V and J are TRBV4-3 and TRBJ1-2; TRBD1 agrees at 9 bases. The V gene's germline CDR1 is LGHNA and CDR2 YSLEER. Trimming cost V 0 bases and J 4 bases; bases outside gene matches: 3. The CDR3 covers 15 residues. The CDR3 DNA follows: TGCGCCAGCAGCCAAGATCGGGACAGGGTCTATGGCTACACCTTC. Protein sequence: CASSQDRDRVYGYTF.

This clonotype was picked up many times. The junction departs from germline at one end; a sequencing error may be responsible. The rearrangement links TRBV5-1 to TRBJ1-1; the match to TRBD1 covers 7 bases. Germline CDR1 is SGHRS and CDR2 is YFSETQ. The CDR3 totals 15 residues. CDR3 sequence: CASSLGQGVKTEAFF. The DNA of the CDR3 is TGCGCCAGCAGCTTGGGGCAGGGGGTGAAAACTGAAGCTTTCTTT.

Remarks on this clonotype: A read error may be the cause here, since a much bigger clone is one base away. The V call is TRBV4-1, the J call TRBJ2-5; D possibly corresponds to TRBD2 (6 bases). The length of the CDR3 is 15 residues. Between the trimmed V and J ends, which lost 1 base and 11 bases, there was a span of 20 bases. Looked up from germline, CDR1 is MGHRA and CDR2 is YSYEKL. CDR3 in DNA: TGCGCCAGCAGCCAAGCGGCTAGCGTAGGATATGAGCAGTACTTC. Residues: CASSQAASVGYEQYF.

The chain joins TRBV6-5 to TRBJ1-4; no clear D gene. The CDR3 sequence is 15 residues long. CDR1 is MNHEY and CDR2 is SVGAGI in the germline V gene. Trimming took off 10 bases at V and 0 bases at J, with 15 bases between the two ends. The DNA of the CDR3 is TGTGCCACTAGTCGTGGGGATTCAACTAATGAAAAACTGTTTTTT. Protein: CATSRGDSTNEKLFF.

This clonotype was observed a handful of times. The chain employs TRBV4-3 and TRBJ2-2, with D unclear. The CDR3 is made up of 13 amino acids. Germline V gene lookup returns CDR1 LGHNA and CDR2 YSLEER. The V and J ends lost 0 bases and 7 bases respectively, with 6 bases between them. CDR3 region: CASSQEGNGELFF. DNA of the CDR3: TGCGCCAGCAGCCAAGAGGGAAACGGGGAGCTGTTTTTT.